Many counts were recorded for the clone carrying this T cell receptor (beta chain). Its antigen is not identified. These data come from a study of regulatory T cells in long-lasting Graves disease. At the level of the study: For under 3 months, newly diagnosed Graves' patients had been taking antithyroid drugs.

Stated time point: newly diagnosed GD, antithyroid drugs for less than 3 months. From RNA extracted from PBMCs, the TCR library was made. Overall study results and limits: Persistent disease preferred TRBV28, TRBJ1-2 and TRBJ2-5; new disease, TRBV20-1 and TRBJ2-1. TCR diversity was lower in persistent Graves' patients (versus newly diagnosed ones).

Construction of the TCR beta libraries employed iRepertoire HTBI primers in conjunction with Arm-PCR of CDR3 regions. MiXCR was run by TCRdb on the multiplex PCR reads, yielding one entry per CDR3 protein. In the table there are 250,000 to 300,000 distinct CDR3 sequences, 15% to 20% of which are singletons. This CDR3 region has 14 residues. Germline V gene lookup returns CDR1 SEHNR and CDR2 FQNEAQ (reference sequence). The ends were cut back, 4 bases at V and 8 bases at J, with 14 bases in the middle. The same sample was also studied in work on T cells in Graves' hyperthyroidism and ophthalmopathy.

This TCR was recovered from a woman aged 30 to 39 with Graves disease. The sequencing used peripheral blood mononuclear cells (PBMCs), collected at new diagnosis, from a patient treated with antithyroid drugs. The chain employs TRBV7-9 and TRBJ1-4; D is undetermined. Here the CDR3 DNA reads TGTGCCAGCAGCTACCGCAGTGCCCAGGAAAAACTGTTTTTT. Its translation is CASSYRSAQEKLFF.